The 11 T cell receptor beta chains below were found in one sample sequenced in a study of Ad26.COV2.S vaccination and SARS-CoV-2 variants. As for treatment: 15 to 20 received Ad26.COV2.S at low or high dose, single or two shots; several received placebo; per-sample allocation not given. Day 63 after the first vaccine or placebo injection was the time point for sampling. TCRdb's copy holds only in-frame clones and misses some; the assay was immunoSEQ multiplex PCR. Of under 500,000 clones listed, around 93% were seen once; the top ten hold more than 1.5%. Sequenced here: peripheral blood, sampled in a trial of Ad26.COV2.S vaccine versus placebo. The receptors here all came from a person aged 18-60 years who received the Ad26.COV2.S COVID-19 vaccine or a placebo.

This clone has just one count. The J gene is TRBJ2-1, the V gene TRBV29-1; D is ambiguous. V dropped 7 bases and J dropped 6 bases, with 13 bases sitting between them. The CDR3 totals 12 residues. CDR1 is SQVTM and CDR2 is ANQGSEA in the germline V gene. In nucleotides, the CDR3 is TGCAGCGGTGGCCCTCCCGGCAATGAGCAGTTCTTC. Its translation is CSGGPPGNEQFF.

The chain has TRBV11-2 and TRBJ2-1, with D perhaps matching TRBD2 (5 bases). This CDR3 spans 13 amino acids. V was cut by 3 bases and J by 8 bases, with 11 bases left in between. Germline CDR1 is SGHAT and CDR2 is FQNNGV. CDR3 coding DNA: TGTGCCAGCAGCTTTGTGCGGGCATATGAGCAGTTCTTC. Encoded protein: CASSFVRAYEQFF.

The genes are TRBV9 and TRBJ1-1; 8 positions agree with TRBD1. This CDR3 is 14 amino acids long. The J segment lost 2 bases and the V segment lost 3 bases, leaving 3 bases of the junction unmatched. Germline lookup yields CDR1 SGDLS and CDR2 YYNGEE. The CDR3 protein is CASSAQGANTEAFF. The CDR3 bases are TGTGCCAGCAGCGCTCAGGGGGCAAACACTGAAGCTTTCTTT.

This clone was seen a single time. V usage is TRBV7-2 and J usage is TRBJ2-3, with TRBD2 as a possible D gene (6 bases). The CDR3 consists of 16 residues. Germline-derived CDR1 and CDR2 are SGHTA and FQGNSA. Trimming removed 7 bases from V and 0 bases from J, with 17 bases in between. The CDR3 DNA sequence: TGTGCCAGCATCCCCCGGGGGAGTGCTAGCACAGATACGCAGTATTTT. Translation: CASIPRGSASTDTQYF. The variable domain in full, with the rest retrieved from reference TRBV7-2 and TRBJ2-3, is GAGVSQSPSNKVTEKGKDVELRCDPISGHTALYWYRQSLGQGLEFLIYFQGNSAPDKSGLPSDRFSAERTGGSVSTLTIQRTQQEDSAVYLCASIPRGSASTDTQYFGPGTRLTVL.

The rearrangement joins TRBV21-1 to TRBJ2-7; the table calls TRBD2, which could not be checked here. TRBV21-1 is an annotated pseudogene. The CDR3 is 14 residues long. The CDR3 nucleotides are TGTGCCAGCAGCAAAGTGGGTCCCCGGGACGAGCAGTACTTC. Translation gives CASSKVGPRDEQYF.

J is TRBJ1-2 and V is TRBV4-1; D gene uncertain. Germline CDR1 MGHRA, CDR2 YSYEKL. Trimming shortened V by 0 bases and J by 0 bases, and 8 bases separated the two germline ends. The CDR3 has 15 residues. CDR3 DNA sequence: TGCGCCAGCAGCCAAGACCACAAAGCTAACTATGGCTACACCTTC. Translated, it gives CASSQDHKANYGYTF.

This clone was counted between two and nine times. The chain recombines TRBV19 with TRBJ1-6; tentative D call: TRBD1 (6 bases). V was clipped by 0 bases and J by 7 bases, with 16 bases between them. The CDR3 is 17 amino acids. Looked up from germline, CDR1 is LNHDA and CDR2 is SQIVND (reference sequence). CDR3: CASSIDAAGALNSPLHF. DNA of the CDR3: TGTGCCAGTAGTATAGATGCCGCGGGGGCCTTAAATTCACCCCTCCACTTT.

Only one count was recorded for this clone. This rearrangement joins TRBV5-1 to TRBJ1-1; no firm D call. The CDR3 spans 14 residues. Germline assignment: CDR1 SGHRS and CDR2 YFSETQ. Deletions cut 5 bases from V and 0 bases from J, with 11 bases between. The CDR3 loop reads CASREGLMNTEAFF. The CDR3 coding sequence is TGCGCCAGCAGGGAAGGACTTATGAACACTGAAGCTTTCTTT.

This clone came up once. The rearrangement uses TRBV10-3 and TRBJ1-1, with D tentatively TRBD1 (6 bases). Germline V gene lookup returns CDR1 ENHRY and CDR2 SYGVKD. V lost 8 bases to trimming and J lost 5 bases, with 15 bases between them. The CDR3 totals 13 residues. The CDR3 DNA sequence: TGTGCCATCTCGGACGGGGGGCGGACTGAAGCTTTCTTT. This sequence encodes CAISDGGRTEAFF.

The V call is TRBV28, the J call TRBJ1-6; 9 bases are a match to TRBD1. Germline values: CDR1 MDHEN, CDR2 SYDVKM. The CDR3 totals 14 residues. With V trimmed by 5 bases and J by 9 bases, 5 bases remained unmatched. DNA for the CDR3: TGTGCCAGCAGTCCCGGGACAGGGTTTTCACCCCTCCACTTT. Its protein product is CASSPGTGFSPLHF.

The chain joins TRBV4-1 to TRBJ1-1, with unresolved D. The V end was cut by 1 base, the J end by 6 bases, with 12 bases between. Germline-derived CDR1 and CDR2 are MGHRA and YSYEKL. The CDR3 is 14 residues long. The CDR3 DNA sequence: TGCGCCAGCAGCCAAGGCACGGGATACCCTGAAGCTTTCTTT. It encodes CASSQGTGYPEAFF.